The T cell receptor beta chain described here comes from a study of T cells after yellow fever vaccination. Overall study results and limits: Once the booster was given, most primary-vaccination clones reappeared, at roughly 96% for CD4 and approximately 88% for CD8. Weaker overall, the secondary response nonetheless peaked faster (day 5 versus 15).

As regards this clonotype: Its antigen is unidentified.

Germline assignment: CDR1 SGHTA and CDR2 FQGNSA. The CDR3 runs 14 residues. V gave up 3 bases and J gave up 7 bases; unmatched junction bases: 7. TCRdb analysed the 5' RACE reads with MiXCR anew, one entry per CDR3 protein. The sample records fewer than 450,000 distinct CDR3 sequences, around 4.1% being singletons. The sequencing used PBMCs, collected 5 days after the yellow fever booster vaccination. The sequence came from a man in his late teens or twenties who received the YFV17D yellow fever vaccine. This rearrangement joins TRBV7-2 to TRBJ2-7; 9 nucleotides match TRBD2. CDR3 in amino acids: CASSFGGGAEEQYF. In DNA form, the CDR3 reads TGTGCCAGCAGCTTTGGCGGGGGGGCGGAAGAGCAGTACTTC.